This T cell receptor (beta chain) was recorded in a study of blood T cells in healthy people across ages. The use of a sample-barcoded 5' primer and a J-beta primer mix characterized a second PCR of roughly 6 to 12 cycles. One entry per CDR3 protein results from TCRdb running MiXCR on the 5' RACE reads. Seen here are 700,000 to 850,000 distinct CDR3 sequences, 50% to 65% observed once, and the top ten hold 40% to 50%. Donors ranged from about 6 to 90 years old and were healthy Caucasians in Russia. This clonotype was observed a few times. Germline assignment: CDR1 SGHAT and CDR2 FQNNGV. The CDR3 consists of 15 residues. V shed 1 base, J shed 14 bases, and the junction held 12 bases outside the gene matches.

The origin of this receptor is a man aged 80 or over in good health. The V gene is TRBV11-2, the J gene TRBJ2-3, with 10 bases identical to TRBD2. Sequences were obtained from blood. CDR3 region: CASSLVGTSDRYAYF. The CDR3 DNA follows: TGTGCCAGCAGCTTAGTTGGGACTAGCGATAGATACGCGTATTTT.